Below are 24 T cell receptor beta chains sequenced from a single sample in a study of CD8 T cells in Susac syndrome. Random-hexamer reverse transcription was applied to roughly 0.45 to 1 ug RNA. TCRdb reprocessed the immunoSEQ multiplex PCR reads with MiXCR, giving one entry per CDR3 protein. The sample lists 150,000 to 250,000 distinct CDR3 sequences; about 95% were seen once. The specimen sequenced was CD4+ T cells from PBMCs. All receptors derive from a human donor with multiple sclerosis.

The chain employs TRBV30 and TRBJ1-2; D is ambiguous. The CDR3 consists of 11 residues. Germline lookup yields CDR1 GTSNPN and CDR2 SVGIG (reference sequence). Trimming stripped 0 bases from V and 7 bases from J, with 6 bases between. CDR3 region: CAWSVLSGYTF. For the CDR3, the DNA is TGTGCCTGGAGTGTACTGTCTGGCTACACCTTC. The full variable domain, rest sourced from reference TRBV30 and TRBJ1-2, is SQTIHQWPATLVQPVGSPLSLECTVEGTSNPNLYWYRQAAGRGLQLLFYSVGIGQISSEVPQNLSASRPQDRQFILSSKKLLLSDSGFYLCAWSVLSGYTFGSGTRLTVV.

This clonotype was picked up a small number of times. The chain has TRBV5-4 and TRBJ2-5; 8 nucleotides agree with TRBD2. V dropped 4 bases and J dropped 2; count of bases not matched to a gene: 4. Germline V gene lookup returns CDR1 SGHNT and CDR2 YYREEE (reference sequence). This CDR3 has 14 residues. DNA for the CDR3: TGTGCCAGCAGCCCGGGGACTAGACAAGAGACCCAGTACTTC. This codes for CASSPGTRQETQYF.

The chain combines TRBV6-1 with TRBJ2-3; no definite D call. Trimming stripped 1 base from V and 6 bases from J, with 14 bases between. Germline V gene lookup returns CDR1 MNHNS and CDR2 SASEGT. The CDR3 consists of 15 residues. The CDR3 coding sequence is TGTGCCAGCAGTGAAGTCGCGTCGTTGATCGATACGCAGTATTTT. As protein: CASSEVASLIDTQYF.

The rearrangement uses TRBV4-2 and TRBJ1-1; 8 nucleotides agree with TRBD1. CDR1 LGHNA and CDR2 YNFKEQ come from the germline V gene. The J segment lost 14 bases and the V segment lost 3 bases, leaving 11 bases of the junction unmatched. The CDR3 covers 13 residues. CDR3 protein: CASSQDRARRDFF. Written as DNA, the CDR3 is TGTGCCAGCAGCCAGGACAGGGCCCGGAGGGACTTCTTT.

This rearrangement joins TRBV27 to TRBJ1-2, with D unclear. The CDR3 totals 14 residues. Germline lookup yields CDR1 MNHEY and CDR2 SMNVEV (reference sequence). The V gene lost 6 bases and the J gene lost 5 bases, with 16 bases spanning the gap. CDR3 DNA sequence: TGTGCCAGCAGCCGGGATGGAAGCTGGTATGGCTACACCTTC. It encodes CASSRDGSWYGYTF.

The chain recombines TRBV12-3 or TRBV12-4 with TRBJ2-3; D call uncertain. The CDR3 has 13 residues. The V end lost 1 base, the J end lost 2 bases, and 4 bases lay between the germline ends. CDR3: CASSLEVTDTQYF. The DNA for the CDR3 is TGTGCCAGCAGTTTAGAGGTCACAGATACGCAGTATTTT.

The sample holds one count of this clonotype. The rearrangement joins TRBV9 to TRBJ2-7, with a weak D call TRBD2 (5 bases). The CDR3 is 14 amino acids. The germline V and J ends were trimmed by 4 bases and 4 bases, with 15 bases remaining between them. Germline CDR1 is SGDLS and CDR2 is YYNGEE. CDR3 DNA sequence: TGTGCCAGCAGCCCAGAGGGAGCAGGTTACGAGCAGTACTTC. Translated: CASSPEGAGYEQYF.

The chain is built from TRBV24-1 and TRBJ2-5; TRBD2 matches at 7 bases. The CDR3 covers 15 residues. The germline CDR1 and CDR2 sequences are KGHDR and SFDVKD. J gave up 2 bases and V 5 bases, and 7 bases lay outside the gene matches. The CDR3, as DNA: TGTGCCACCAGTGGGCGAGCGGGATGGCAAGAGACCCAGTACTTC. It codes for CATSGRAGWQETQYF.

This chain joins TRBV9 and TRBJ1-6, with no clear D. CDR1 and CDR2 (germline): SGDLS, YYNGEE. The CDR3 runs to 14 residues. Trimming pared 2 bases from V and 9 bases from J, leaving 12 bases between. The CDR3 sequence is CASSVVGLGSPLHF. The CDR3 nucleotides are TGTGCCAGCAGCGTGGTTGGGCTAGGTTCACCCCTCCACTTT. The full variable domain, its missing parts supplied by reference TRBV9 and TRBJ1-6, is DSGVTQTPKHLITATGQRVTLRCSPRSGDLSVYWYQQSLDQGLQFLIQYYNGEERAKGNILERFSAQQFPDLHSELNLSSLELGDSALYFCASSVVGLGSPLHFGNGTRLTVT.

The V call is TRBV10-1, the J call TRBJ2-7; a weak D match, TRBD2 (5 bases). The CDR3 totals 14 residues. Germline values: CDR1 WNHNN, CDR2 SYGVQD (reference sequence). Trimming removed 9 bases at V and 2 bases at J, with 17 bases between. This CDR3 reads CARRRTRQAYEQYF. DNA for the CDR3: TGCGCCAGACGAAGAACTAGGCAGGCCTACGAGCAGTACTTC.

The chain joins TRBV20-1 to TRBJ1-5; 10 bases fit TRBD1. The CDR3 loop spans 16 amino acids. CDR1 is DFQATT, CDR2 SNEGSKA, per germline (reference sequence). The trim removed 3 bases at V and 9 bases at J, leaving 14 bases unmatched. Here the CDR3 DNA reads TGCAGTGCTAGGTTACCGGGGACAGGGGAAGGAGGGCCCCAGCATTTT. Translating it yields CSARLPGTGEGGPQHF.

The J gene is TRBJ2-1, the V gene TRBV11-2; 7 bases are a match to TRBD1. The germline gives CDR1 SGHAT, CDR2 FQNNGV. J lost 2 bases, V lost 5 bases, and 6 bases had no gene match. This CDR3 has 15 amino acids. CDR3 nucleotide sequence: TGTGCCAGCAGCAAACGACAGGGCACCTACAATGAGCAGTTCTTC. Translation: CASSKRQGTYNEQFF.

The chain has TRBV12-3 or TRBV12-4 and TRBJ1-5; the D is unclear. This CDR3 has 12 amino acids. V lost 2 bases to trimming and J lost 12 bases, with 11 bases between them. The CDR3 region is CASSLQRRRQHF. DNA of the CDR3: TGTGCCAGCAGTTTACAGCGAAGGCGCCAGCATTTT.

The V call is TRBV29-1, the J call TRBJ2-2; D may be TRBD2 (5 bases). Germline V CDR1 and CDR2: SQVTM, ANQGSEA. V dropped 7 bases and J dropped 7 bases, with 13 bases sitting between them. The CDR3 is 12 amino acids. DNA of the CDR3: TGCAGCGCCGGGGTGCCGGACGGGGAGCTGTTTTTT. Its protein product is CSAGVPDGELFF.

In nucleotides, the CDR3 is TGTGCCAGCAGCCCGACAGGTACCGAGACCCAGTACTTC. Translating gives CASSPTGTETQYF. This chain links TRBV12-3 or TRBV12-4 with TRBJ2-5; the D gene is possibly TRBD1 (6 bases). V was pared by 6 bases and J by 5 bases, with 13 bases between. CDR3 size: 13 residues.

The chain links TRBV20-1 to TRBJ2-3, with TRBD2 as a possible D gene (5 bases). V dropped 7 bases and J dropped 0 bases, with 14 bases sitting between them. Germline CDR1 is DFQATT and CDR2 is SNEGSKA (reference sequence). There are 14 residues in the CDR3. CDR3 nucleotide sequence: TGCAGTGTACATCCGGGGAGAAGCACAGATACGCAGTATTTT. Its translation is CSVHPGRSTDTQYF.

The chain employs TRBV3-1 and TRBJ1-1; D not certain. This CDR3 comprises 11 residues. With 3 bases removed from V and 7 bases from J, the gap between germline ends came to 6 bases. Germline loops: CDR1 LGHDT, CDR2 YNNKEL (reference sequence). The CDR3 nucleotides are TGTGCCAGCAGCCACGCACTTGAAGCTTTCTTT. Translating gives CASSHALEAFF.

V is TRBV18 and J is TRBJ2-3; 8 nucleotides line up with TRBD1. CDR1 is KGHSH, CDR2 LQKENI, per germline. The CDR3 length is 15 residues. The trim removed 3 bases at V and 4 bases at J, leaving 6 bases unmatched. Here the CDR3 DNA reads TGTGCCAGCTCACCCTCAGGGGGCGCAGCAGATACGCAGTATTTT. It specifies CASSPSGGAADTQYF.

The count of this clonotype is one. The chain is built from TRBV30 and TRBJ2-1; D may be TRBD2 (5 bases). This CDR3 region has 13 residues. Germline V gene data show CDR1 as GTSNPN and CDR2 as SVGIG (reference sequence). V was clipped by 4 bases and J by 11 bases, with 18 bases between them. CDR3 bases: TGTGCCTGGAACCCAGAATCACCGGGAAAGCAGTTCTTC. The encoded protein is CAWNPESPGKQFF.

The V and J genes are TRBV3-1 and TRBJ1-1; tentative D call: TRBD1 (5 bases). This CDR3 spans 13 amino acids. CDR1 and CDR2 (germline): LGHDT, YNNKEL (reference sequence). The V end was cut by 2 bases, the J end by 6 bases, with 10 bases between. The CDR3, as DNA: TGTGCCAGCAGCCAAAGGGGAGGTGCTGAAGCTTTCTTT. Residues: CASSQRGGAEAFF.

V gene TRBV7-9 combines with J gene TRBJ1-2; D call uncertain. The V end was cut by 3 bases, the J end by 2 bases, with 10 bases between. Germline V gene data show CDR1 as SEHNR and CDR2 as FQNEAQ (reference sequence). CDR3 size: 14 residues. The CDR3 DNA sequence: TGTGCCAGCAGCTTTCAGAATTCAAACTATGGCTACACCTTC. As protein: CASSFQNSNYGYTF.

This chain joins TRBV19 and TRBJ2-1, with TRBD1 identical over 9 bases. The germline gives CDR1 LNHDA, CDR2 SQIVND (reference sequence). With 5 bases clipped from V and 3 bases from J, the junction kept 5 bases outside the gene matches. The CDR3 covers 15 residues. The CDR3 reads CASSEPGQGYNEQFF. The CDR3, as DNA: TGTGCCAGTAGTGAACCGGGACAGGGCTACAATGAGCAGTTCTTC.

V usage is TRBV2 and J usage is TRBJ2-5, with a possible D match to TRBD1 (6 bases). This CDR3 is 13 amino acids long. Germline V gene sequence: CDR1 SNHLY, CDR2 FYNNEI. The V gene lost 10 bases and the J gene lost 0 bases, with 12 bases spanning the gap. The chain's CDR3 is CATLQGYQETQYF. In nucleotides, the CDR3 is TGTGCCACCCTCCAGGGGTACCAAGAGACCCAGTACTTC.

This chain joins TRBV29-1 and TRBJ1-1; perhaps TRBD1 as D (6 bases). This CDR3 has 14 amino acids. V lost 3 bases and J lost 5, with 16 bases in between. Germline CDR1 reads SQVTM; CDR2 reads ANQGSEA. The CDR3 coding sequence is TGCAGCGTTGAGCGGGGGGCGCTGAGTACTGAAGCTTTCTTT. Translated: CSVERGALSTEAFF.